This TCR beta chain was obtained from a study of OX40 agonist ivuxolimab in advanced cancers. Libraries were prepared by immunoSEQ multiplex PCR; TCRdb keeps only in-frame clonotypes and omits some of them. The sample includes about 53,000 clones, 60% to 80% of them seen just once. V dropped 3 bases and J dropped 3; count of bases not matched to a gene: 10. The CDR3 spans 16 residues. The germline V gene has CDR1 SEHNR and CDR2 FQNEAQ (reference sequence). The sample in question was CD4+ or CD8+ T cells sorted from blood, obtained in a trial of the OX40 agonist ivuxolimab. The V and J genes are TRBV7-9 and TRBJ2-7; 8 bases line up with TRBD1. The sequence derives from an adult with an advanced solid tumor such as melanoma, head and neck, liver or kidney cancer. The CDR3 coding sequence is TGTGCCAGCAGCTTCAGTCCGGGACAGGCAAGCTACGAGCAGTACTTC. This codes for CASSFSPGQASYEQYF.